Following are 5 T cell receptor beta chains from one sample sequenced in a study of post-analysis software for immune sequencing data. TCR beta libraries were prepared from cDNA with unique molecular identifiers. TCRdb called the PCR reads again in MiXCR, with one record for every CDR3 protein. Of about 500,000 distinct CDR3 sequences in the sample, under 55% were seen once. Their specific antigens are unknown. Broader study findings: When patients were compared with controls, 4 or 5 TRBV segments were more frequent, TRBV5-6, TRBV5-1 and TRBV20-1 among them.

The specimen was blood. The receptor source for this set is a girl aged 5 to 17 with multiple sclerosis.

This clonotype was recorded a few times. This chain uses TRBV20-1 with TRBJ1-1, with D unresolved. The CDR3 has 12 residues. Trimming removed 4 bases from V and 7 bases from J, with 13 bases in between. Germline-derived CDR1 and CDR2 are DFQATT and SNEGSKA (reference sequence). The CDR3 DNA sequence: TGCAGTGCTATCGGTAGTCTAATTGAAGCTTTCTTT. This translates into CSAIGSLIEAFF.

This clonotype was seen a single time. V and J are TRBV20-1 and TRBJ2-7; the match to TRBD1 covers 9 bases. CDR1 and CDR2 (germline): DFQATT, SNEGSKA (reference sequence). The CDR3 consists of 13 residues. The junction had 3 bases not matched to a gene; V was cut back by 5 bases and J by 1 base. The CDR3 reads CSAEGTGSYEQYF. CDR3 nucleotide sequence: TGCAGTGCTGAGGGGACAGGGTCCTACGAGCAGTACTTC.

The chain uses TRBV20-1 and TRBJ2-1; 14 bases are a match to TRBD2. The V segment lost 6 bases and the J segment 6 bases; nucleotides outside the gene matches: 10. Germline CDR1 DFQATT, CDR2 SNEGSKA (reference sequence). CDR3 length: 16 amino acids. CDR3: CSATGLAGDLSNEQFF. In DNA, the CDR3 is TGCAGTGCCACGGGACTAGCGGGAGATCTGAGCAATGAGCAGTTCTTC.

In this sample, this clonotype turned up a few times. The CDR3 reads CSASPGGRAAEQYF. The CDR3 DNA reads as TGCAGTGCTAGTCCGGGCGGGAGGGCCGCCGAGCAGTACTTC. V gene TRBV20-1 combines with J gene TRBJ2-7; 9 positions agree with TRBD2. The length of the CDR3 is 14 residues. CDR1 is DFQATT, CDR2 SNEGSKA, per germline (reference sequence). Unmatched junction bases numbered 9, after V lost 3 bases and J lost 6 bases.

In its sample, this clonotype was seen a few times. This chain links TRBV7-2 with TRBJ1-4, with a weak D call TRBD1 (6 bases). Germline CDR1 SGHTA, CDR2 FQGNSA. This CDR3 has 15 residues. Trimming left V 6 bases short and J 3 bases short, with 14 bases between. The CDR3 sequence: CASRATGSANEKLFF. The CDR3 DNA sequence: TGTGCCAGCAGAGCCACAGGGTCAGCTAATGAAAAACTGTTTTTT.